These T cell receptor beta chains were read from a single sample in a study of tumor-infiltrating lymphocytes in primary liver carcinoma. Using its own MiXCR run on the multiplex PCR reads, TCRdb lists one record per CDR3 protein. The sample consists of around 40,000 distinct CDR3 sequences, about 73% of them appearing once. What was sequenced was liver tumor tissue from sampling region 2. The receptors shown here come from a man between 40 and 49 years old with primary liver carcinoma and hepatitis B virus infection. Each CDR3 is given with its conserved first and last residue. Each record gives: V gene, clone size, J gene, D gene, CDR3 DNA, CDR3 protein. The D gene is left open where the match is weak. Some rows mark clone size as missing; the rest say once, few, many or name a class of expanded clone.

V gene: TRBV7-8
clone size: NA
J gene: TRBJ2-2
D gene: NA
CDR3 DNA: TGCGCCAGCAGAGCCCGGGAAGGCTGGGAGCTGTTTTTT
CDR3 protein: CASRAREGWELFF

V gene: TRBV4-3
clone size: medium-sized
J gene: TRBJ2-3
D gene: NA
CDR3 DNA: TGCGCCAGCAGCCTTGGGTCTCTAAGCACAGATACGCAGTATTTT
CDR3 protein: CASSLGSLSTDTQYF

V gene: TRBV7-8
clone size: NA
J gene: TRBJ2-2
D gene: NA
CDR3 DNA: TGTGCTAGCAGCTTAGTACAGCAGAACACGGGGAAGCTGTTTTTT
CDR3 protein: CASSLVQQNTGKLFF

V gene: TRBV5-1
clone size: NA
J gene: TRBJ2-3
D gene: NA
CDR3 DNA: TGCGCCAGCAGCTTGAACGGCGAGGGAAGCACAGATACGCAATATTTT
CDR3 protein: CASSLNGEGSTDTQYF

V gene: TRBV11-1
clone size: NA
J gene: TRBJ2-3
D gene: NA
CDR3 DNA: TGTGCCAGCAGTTTGCCGAGTGAGAGTACAGATGCGCAGTATTTT
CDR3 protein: CASSLPSESTDAQYF

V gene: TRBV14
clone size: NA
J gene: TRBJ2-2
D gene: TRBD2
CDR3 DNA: TGTACCAGCAGCCAAGTGCGGGAGCTGGTTTTT
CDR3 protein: CTSSQVRELVF

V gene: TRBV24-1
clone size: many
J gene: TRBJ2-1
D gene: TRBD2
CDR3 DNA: TGTGCCACCAGACTAGCGGGAGGGGATGAGCAGTTCTTC
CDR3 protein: CATRLAGGDEQFF

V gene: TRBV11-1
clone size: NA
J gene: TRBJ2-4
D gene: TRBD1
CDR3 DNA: TGCGCCAGCAGCTCTCCGGGACAGGGAACATCAAAAAACATTCAGTGCTTC
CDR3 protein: CASSSPGQGTSKNIQCF

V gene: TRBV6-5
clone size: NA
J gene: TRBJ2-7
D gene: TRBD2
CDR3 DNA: TGTGCTAGCAGTTCCGTACTAGCGTACGAGCAGTACTTC
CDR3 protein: CASSSVLAYEQYF

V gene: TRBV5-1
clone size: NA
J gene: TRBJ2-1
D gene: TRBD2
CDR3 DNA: TGCGTCAGCAGCTTTAGCGGGGGGTACTATGAGCAGTTCTTC
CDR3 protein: CVSSFSGGYYEQFF

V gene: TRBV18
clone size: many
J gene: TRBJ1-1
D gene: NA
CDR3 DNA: TGTGCCAGCTCACCCCAAGACCGGGGGTCGAACACTGAAGCTTTCTTT
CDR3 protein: CASSPQDRGSNTEAFF

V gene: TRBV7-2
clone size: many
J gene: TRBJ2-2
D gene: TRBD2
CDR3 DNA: TGTGCCAGCAGCTTATCTGGCGGGAGGGCCCGGGCCGGGGAGCTGTTTTTT
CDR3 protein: CASSLSGGRARAGELFF

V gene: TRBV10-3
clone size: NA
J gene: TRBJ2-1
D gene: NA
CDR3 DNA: TGTACCATCAGTGAGTTGCCCTCAAACAATGAACAGTTCTTC
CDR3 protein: CTISELPSNNEQFF

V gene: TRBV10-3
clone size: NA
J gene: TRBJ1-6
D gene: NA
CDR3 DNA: TGTGCCATCAATGGGGCGAGCGGGGGCGCGTCTAATAATTCACGCCTCCACTTT
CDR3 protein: CAINGASGGASNNSRLHF

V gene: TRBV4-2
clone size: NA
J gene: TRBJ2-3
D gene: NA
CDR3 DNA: TGTGTCAGCAGCCACGACTACACTAACACAGATACGCAGTATTTT
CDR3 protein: CVSSHDYTNTDTQYF

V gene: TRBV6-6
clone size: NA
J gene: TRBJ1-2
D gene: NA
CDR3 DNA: TGTGCCAGCAGTCGTACAATGGGCACTCAGTACGGCTACACCTTC
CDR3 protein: CASSRTMGTQYGYTF

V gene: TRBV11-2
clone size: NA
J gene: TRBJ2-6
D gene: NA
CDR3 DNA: TGTGCCAGGAGCTTAGTAGGGGGGGCCAATGTCCTGACTTTC
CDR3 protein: CARSLVGGANVLTF

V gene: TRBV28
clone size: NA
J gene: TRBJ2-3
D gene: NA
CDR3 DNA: TGTGCCAGGTCTAAGACAGTGCTGACGGATACGCAGTATTTT
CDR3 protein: CARSKTVLTDTQYF

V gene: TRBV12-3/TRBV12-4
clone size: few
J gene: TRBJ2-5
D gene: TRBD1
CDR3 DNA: TGTGCCAGCAGCTCTGACAGGGCCCAAGGGACCCAATACTTC
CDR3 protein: CASSSDRAQGTQYF

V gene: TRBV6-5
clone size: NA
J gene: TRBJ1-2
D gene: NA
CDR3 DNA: TGTGCCAGTAGGGTCGAGGTCAACTATGGCTACATCTTC
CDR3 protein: CASRVEVNYGYIF

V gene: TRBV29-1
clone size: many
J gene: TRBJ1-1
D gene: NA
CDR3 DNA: TGCAGTGTGCTCGACAGGAAGAACACTGAAGCTTTCTTT
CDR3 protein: CSVLDRKNTEAFF

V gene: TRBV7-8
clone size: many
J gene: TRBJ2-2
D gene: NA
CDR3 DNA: TGTGCCAGTGGGGGGGACACCGGGGAGCTGCTTTTT
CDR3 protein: CASGGDTGELLF

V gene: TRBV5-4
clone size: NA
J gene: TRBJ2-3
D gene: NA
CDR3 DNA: TGTGCCAGCCGCTTGGCCCCAGGAGATACACAGTATTTT
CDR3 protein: CASRLAPGDTQYF

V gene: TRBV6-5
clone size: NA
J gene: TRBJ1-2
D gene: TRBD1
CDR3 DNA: TGTGCCAGCACTTACGACAGGACAGGGGGCATCGGCTACACCTTC
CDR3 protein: CASTYDRTGGIGYTF

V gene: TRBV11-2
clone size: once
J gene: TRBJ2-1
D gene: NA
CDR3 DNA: TGTGCCAGCAGCTTAAGGATGGGGCAGGGTGAGCAGTTATTC
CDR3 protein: CASSLRMGQGEQLF

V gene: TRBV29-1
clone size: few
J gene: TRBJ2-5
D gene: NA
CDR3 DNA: TGCAGCGGTATGGACAATGGAGAGACCAGGTACTTC
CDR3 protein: CSGMDNGETRYF

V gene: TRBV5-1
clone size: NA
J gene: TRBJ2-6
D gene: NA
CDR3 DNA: TGCGCCAGCAGCTCGGGGTCACCAATCTCTGGGGCCGACGTCCTGACTTTC
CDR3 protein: CASSSGSPISGADVLTF

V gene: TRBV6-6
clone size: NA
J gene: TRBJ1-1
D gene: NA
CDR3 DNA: TGTGCCAGCAGTTACGAGCTCGTCAGCATGAACACTGAAGCTTTCTTT
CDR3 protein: CASSYELVSMNTEAFF

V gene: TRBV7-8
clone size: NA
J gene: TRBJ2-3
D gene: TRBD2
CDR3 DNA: TGTGTTAGCGGCTACGGACTAGCTGACGACACAGATACGCAGTATTTT
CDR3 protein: CVSGYGLADDTDTQYF

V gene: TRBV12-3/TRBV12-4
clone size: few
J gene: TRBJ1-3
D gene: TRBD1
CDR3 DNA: TGTGCCAGCAGATCGACAGGGGACCGAAATACCATATACTTT
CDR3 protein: CASRSTGDRNTIYF

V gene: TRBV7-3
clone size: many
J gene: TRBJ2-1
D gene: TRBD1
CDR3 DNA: TGTGCCAGCAGCCCCGGGACAGGGGTCAATGAGCAGTTCTTC
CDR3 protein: CASSPGTGVNEQFF

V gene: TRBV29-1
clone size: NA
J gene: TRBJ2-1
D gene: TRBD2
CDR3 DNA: TGCAGAGTTGGACTAGCGGGAGGGTTCTACAATGAGCGGCTCTTC
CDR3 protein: CRVGLAGGFYNERLF

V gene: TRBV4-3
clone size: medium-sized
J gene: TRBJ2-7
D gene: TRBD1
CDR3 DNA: TGCGCCAGCAGCCAAGATTCAGGGGGATCCTACGAGCAGTACTTC
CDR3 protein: CASSQDSGGSYEQYF

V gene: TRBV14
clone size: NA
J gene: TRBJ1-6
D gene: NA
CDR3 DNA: TGCGCCAGCAACCACTCAGGGGAAAATTCACTCCTCCACTTT
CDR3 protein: CASNHSGENSLLHF

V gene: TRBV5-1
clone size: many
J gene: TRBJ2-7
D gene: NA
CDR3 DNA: TGCGCCAGCAAGGAGGCCTCCTCCTACGAGCAGTACTTC
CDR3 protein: CASKEASSYEQYF

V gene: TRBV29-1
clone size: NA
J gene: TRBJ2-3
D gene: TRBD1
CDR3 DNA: TGCAGCGTTGAAGATTTTACAGGGGGAGTAGATACGCAGTACTTT
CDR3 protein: CSVEDFTGGVDTQYF

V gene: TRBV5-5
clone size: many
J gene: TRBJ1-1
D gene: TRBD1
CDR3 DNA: TGTGCCAGCAGCTTGGGGGACAGGGTTTTTTCGGCTGAAGCTTTCTTT
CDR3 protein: CASSLGDRVFSAEAFF

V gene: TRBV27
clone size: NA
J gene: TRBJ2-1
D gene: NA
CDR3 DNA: TGTGCCAGCATCCTGGGACCGTCCGGACGAAATGAGCAGTTCTTC
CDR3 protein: CASILGPSGRNEQFF